Listed below are T cell receptor beta chains from one sample, sequenced in a study of T-cell reconstitution after alpha-beta-depleted transplantation in children. A single record per CDR3 protein comes from TCRdb applying MiXCR to the PCR reads. The table has about 300,000 distinct CDR3 sequences, less than 9.5% seen once. The material was peripheral blood, obtained 360 days after TCRalphabeta/CD19-depleted stem cell transplant. All receptors come from a female patient under 10 years old who had a stem cell transplant for Fanconi anemia, so the T cells may come from the graft donor. CDR3s include the opening cysteine and the closing phenylalanine or tryptophan. The D gene is left open where the match is weak. The size field is filled for only some rows; it gives once, few, many or a size class.

D gene: .; V gene: TRBV5-6; J gene: TRBJ2-5; clone size: many; CDR3 DNA: TGTGCCAGCAGTGGGGGCAGGGGGACCCAGTACTTC; CDR3 protein: CASSGGRGTQYF
D gene: .; V gene: TRBV9; J gene: TRBJ2-1; clone size: many; CDR3 DNA: TGTGCCAGCAGCGTAGGGGCCGAGCAGTTCTTC; CDR3 protein: CASSVGAEQFF
D gene: .; V gene: TRBV7-9; J gene: TRBJ2-2; clone size: many; CDR3 DNA: TGTGCCAGCAGCTTGAGTAGAAACACCGGGGAGCTGTTTTTT; CDR3 protein: CASSLSRNTGELFF
D gene: .; V gene: TRBV3-1; J gene: TRBJ1-2; clone size: few; CDR3 DNA: TGTGCCAGCAGTAGTAATTTGAACTATGGCTACACCTTC; CDR3 protein: CASSSNLNYGYTF
D gene: TRBD2; V gene: TRBV2; J gene: TRBJ2-5; clone size: many; CDR3 DNA: TGTGCCAGCAGTGAAGTGCGAGAGCGGGGGGGGACCCAGTACTTC; CDR3 protein: CASSEVRERGGTQYF
D gene: .; V gene: TRBV3-1; J gene: TRBJ2-7; clone size: many; CDR3 DNA: TGTGCCAGCAGCCAAGATGACCAGGGAGACCCCGTTGGATACGAGCAGTACTTC; CDR3 protein: CASSQDDQGDPVGYEQYF
D gene: TRBD2; V gene: TRBV5-1; J gene: TRBJ2-7; clone size: many; CDR3 DNA: TGCGCCAGCAGCTTGGCTAGCGGGAGTTTCGAGCAGTACTTC; CDR3 protein: CASSLASGSFEQYF
D gene: .; V gene: TRBV10-3; J gene: TRBJ2-7; clone size: .; CDR3 DNA: TGTGCCATCAGTGATGAGGAGACTACTATAGCCTACGAGCAGTACTTC; CDR3 protein: CAISDEETTIAYEQYF
D gene: TRBD1; V gene: TRBV7-2; J gene: TRBJ1-5; clone size: many; CDR3 DNA: TGTGCCAGCAGCCTCTCAGGGGGCGTAAATCAGCCCCAGCATTTT; CDR3 protein: CASSLSGGVNQPQHF
D gene: .; V gene: TRBV29-1; J gene: TRBJ2-7; clone size: many; CDR3 DNA: TGCAGCGTTGAATCAGGCGGATACGAGCAGTACTTC; CDR3 protein: CSVESGGYEQYF
D gene: .; V gene: TRBV4-1; J gene: TRBJ2-2; clone size: many; CDR3 DNA: TGCGCCAGCAGCCAAGGCCAGGGGCCCGGGGAGCTGTTTTTT; CDR3 protein: CASSQGQGPGELFF
D gene: .; V gene: TRBV7-9; J gene: TRBJ2-3; clone size: many; CDR3 DNA: TGTGCCAGCAGCCACCAGGGTACTAGCACAGATACGCAGTATTTT; CDR3 protein: CASSHQGTSTDTQYF
D gene: .; V gene: TRBV5-1; J gene: TRBJ2-1; clone size: few; CDR3 DNA: TGCGCCAGCAGCTTGGGAGCAGGGACGTACAATGAGCAGTTCTTC; CDR3 protein: CASSLGAGTYNEQFF
D gene: TRBD2; V gene: TRBV7-9; J gene: TRBJ2-7; clone size: many; CDR3 DNA: TGTGCCAGCAGCGCCAGCGGGAGGGCCCAAGAGCAGTACTTC; CDR3 protein: CASSASGRAQEQYF
D gene: .; V gene: TRBV7-6; J gene: TRBJ1-4; clone size: few; CDR3 DNA: TGTGCCAGCAGCTTAGCGCACAGCTTTAATGAAAAACTGTTTTTT; CDR3 protein: CASSLAHSFNEKLFF
D gene: .; V gene: TRBV20-1; J gene: TRBJ1-5; clone size: .; CDR3 DNA: TGCAGTGCTAGTGGGCAGAACAATCAGCCCCAGCATTTT; CDR3 protein: CSASGQNNQPQHF
D gene: TRBD1; V gene: TRBV12-3/TRBV12-4; J gene: TRBJ1-2; clone size: many; CDR3 DNA: TGTGCCACCCGGACAGGGGGGGGCTATGGCTACACCTTC; CDR3 protein: CATRTGGGYGYTF
D gene: .; V gene: TRBV6-1; J gene: TRBJ2-1; clone size: many; CDR3 DNA: TGTGCCAGCAGCGCAGCAACAGGCATCAATGAGCAGTTCTTC; CDR3 protein: CASSAATGINEQFF
D gene: .; V gene: TRBV7-2; J gene: TRBJ2-7; clone size: few; CDR3 DNA: TGTGCCAGCAGCTTAGTCCCAGGGCCCTACGAGCAGTACTTC; CDR3 protein: CASSLVPGPYEQYF
D gene: .; V gene: TRBV7-3; J gene: TRBJ1-5; clone size: many; CDR3 DNA: TGTGCCAGCAGCTTTAAAGGTCGCCAGGGGATAAGTGGCGGCAATCAGCCCCAGCATTTT; CDR3 protein: CASSFKGRQGISGGNQPQHF
D gene: TRBD1; V gene: TRBV5-5; J gene: TRBJ2-1; clone size: few; CDR3 DNA: TGTGCCAGCAGCCCGGGACAGGGGACCTACGAGCAGTTCTTC; CDR3 protein: CASSPGQGTYEQFF
D gene: TRBD2; V gene: TRBV28; J gene: TRBJ2-1; clone size: many; CDR3 DNA: TGTGCCAGCAGAACGGGACTAGCGGGAGACAATGAGCAGTTCTTC; CDR3 protein: CASRTGLAGDNEQFF
D gene: TRBD2; V gene: TRBV20-1; J gene: TRBJ2-1; clone size: few; CDR3 DNA: TGCAGTACCCGGGCGGGGGGGTGGCACAATGAGCAGTTCTTC; CDR3 protein: CSTRAGGWHNEQFF
D gene: .; V gene: TRBV7-3; J gene: TRBJ2-2; clone size: many; CDR3 DNA: TGTGCCAGCAGCCCCCCAGGGACCACCGGGGAGCTGTTTTTT; CDR3 protein: CASSPPGTTGELFF
D gene: .; V gene: TRBV6-2/TRBV6-3; J gene: TRBJ1-1; clone size: .; CDR3 DNA: TGTGCCAGCAGCCGACCCACTGAAGCTTTCTTT; CDR3 protein: CASSRPTEAFF
D gene: TRBD2; V gene: TRBV5-6; J gene: TRBJ2-1; clone size: many; CDR3 DNA: TGTGCCAGCAGCTTCGGACTAGCGGGGGGGTATTACAATGAGCAGTTCTTC; CDR3 protein: CASSFGLAGGYYNEQFF
D gene: .; V gene: TRBV18; J gene: TRBJ1-1; clone size: many; CDR3 DNA: TGTGCCAGCTCACCGTTTGGACAGACCAACACTGAAGCTTTCTTT; CDR3 protein: CASSPFGQTNTEAFF
D gene: .; V gene: TRBV20-1; J gene: TRBJ2-1; clone size: few; CDR3 DNA: TGCAGTGCTAGTATTGAAATCAGAAATGAGCAGTTCTTC; CDR3 protein: CSASIEIRNEQFF
D gene: TRBD1; V gene: TRBV25-1; J gene: TRBJ1-4; clone size: many; CDR3 DNA: TGTGCCAGCAGTGAGGGAACAGGGGAGGAAAAACTGTTTTTT; CDR3 protein: CASSEGTGEEKLFF
D gene: .; V gene: TRBV20-1; J gene: TRBJ1-2; clone size: many; CDR3 DNA: TGCAGTGCTCCGACAGCGTATGGCTACACCTTC; CDR3 protein: CSAPTAYGYTF
D gene: .; V gene: TRBV7-9; J gene: TRBJ1-2; clone size: few; CDR3 DNA: TGTGCCAGCAGCTTGTCTGCGTCACCCGGGATATATGGCTACACCTTC; CDR3 protein: CASSLSASPGIYGYTF
D gene: .; V gene: TRBV3-1; J gene: TRBJ2-1; clone size: .; CDR3 DNA: TGTGCCAGCAGCCAAGGTCCAGGCCGACCTTGGATCTTC; CDR3 protein: CASSQGPGRPWIF
D gene: .; V gene: TRBV7-9; J gene: TRBJ2-2; clone size: .; CDR3 DNA: TGTGCCAGCAGACTAGATGCTTCCGGGGAGCTGTTTTTT; CDR3 protein: CASRLDASGELFF
D gene: TRBD1; V gene: TRBV12-3/TRBV12-4; J gene: TRBJ2-3; clone size: many; CDR3 DNA: TGTGCCAGCAGCCCAGGGGGCGCAGATACGCAGTATTTT; CDR3 protein: CASSPGGADTQYF
D gene: TRBD1; V gene: TRBV10-3; J gene: TRBJ1-1; clone size: many; CDR3 DNA: TGTGCCATCGGGACAGTGAACACTGAAGCTTTCTTT; CDR3 protein: CAIGTVNTEAFF
D gene: TRBD1; V gene: TRBV5-1; J gene: TRBJ2-1; clone size: many; CDR3 DNA: TGCGCCAGCAGCGCCGGAGGGACAGGGGCCTACAATGAGCAGTTCTTC; CDR3 protein: CASSAGGTGAYNEQFF
D gene: TRBD2; V gene: TRBV20-1; J gene: TRBJ2-1; clone size: few; CDR3 DNA: TGCAGTGCTAGACCTGGGACTAGCGGGCTTTACAATGAGCAGTTCTTC; CDR3 protein: CSARPGTSGLYNEQFF